The 28 T cell receptor beta chains given below trace back to one sample, sequenced in a study of CD8+ T cells in alopecia areata. The sequencing template was cDNA reverse transcribed from extracted RNA. Produced via immunoSEQ multiplex PCR; TCRdb's table is partial and in-frame only. The sample was found to contain approximately 280,000 clones, and every one recurs. On the basis of CD4, CD8alpha, NKG2D, NKG2ACE and other markers, pooled cutaneous lymph node cells were sorted. Material for sequencing was CD4+ T cells sorted from a lymph node. These receptors originate from a C3H/HeJ mouse with alopecia areata. The strain's MHC type: H2-k.

There are a few counts of this clone. The listed genes are named as in mouse. Read sequence stops 4 residues before the CDR3 end, and the germline J gene provides the missing end. This chain uses TRBV19 with TRBJ2-2; D ambiguous. This CDR3 is 14 amino acids long. V was cut by 4 bases and J by 1 base, with 8 bases left in between. Germline values: CDR1 FNHDT, CDR2 SITEND (reference sequence). CDR3 bases read: TGTGCCAGCAGTCCCCAGAAAAACACCGGG. This codes for CASSPQKNTG. The full-length CDR3 reads as CASSPQKNTGQLYF.

This clone has a handful of counts. The gene symbols are mouse symbols. Read coverage stops 4 residues before the CDR3 terminus; the germline J gene supplies the remainder. The sample has other DNA sequences that encode this CDR3 too. The chain joins TRBV31 to TRBJ2-3; 7 positions match TRBD2. With 0 bases clipped from V and 0 bases from J, the junction kept 3 bases outside the gene matches. CDR1 and CDR2 from the germline V gene are GKSSPN and SITVG. This CDR3 spans 15 amino acids. CDR3 sequence: CAWSLGGGSAETLYF. CDR3 bases read: TGTGCCTGGAGTCTAGGTGGGGGGAGTGCAGAA.

About this clone itself: The listed genes are named as in mouse. The CDR3 end falls 4 residues outside the read, so it is completed with the germline J gene. The sample has other DNA sequences that encode this CDR3 too. This chain joins TRBV13-2 and TRBJ2-1; 9 nucleotides match TRBD2. The CDR3 runs to 15 residues. Trimming took 2 bases from V and 0 from J; bases not matched to a gene: 0. Germline V gene data show CDR1 as NNHNN and CDR2 as SYGAGS (reference sequence). CDR3 DNA (partial): TGTGCCAGCGGTGACTGGGGGGGTAACTATGCT. It translates to CASGDWGGNYA. The full-length CDR3 reads as CASGDWGGNYAEQFF.

Concerning this clone itself: Mouse germline and gene names are used. The CDR3 goes on 4 residues after the read ends, and that part is filled in from the germline J gene. The V and J genes are TRBV5 and TRBJ2-1; 9 positions match TRBD2. The CDR3 is 14 residues long. Germline V gene lookup returns CDR1 LGHNA and CDR2 YNLKQL (reference sequence). Losses at the gene ends were 4 bases for V and 6 bases for J; bases not matched to a gene: 4. The CDR3 spells CASSPPGLGAEQFF. CDR3 bases read: TGTGCCAGCAGCCCACCGGGACTGGGTGCT.

With respect to this clone: Gene and germline names: mouse. The CDR3 extends 4 residues past the end of the read, so its final part is completed from the germline J gene. The chain carries TRBV13-2 and TRBJ2-1, with 10 bases aligning to TRBD2. The ends lost 0 bases at V and 5 bases at J; junction bases unmatched: 5. The germline gives CDR1 NNHNN, CDR2 SYGAGS (reference sequence). This CDR3 region has 16 residues. The CDR3 DNA, read in part, is TGTGCCAGCGGTGATGGCCGGGACTGGGGAGATGCT. Its protein is CASGDGRDWGDA. The CDR3 as a whole reads CASGDGRDWGDAEQFF.

Only a few counts were recorded for this clone. Germline and genes here are mouse. The CDR3 end is not reached by the read, which stops 4 residues before it; the germline J gene fills it in. This chain links TRBV19 with TRBJ2-2, with 9 bases lining up with TRBD1. The CDR3 extends over 18 amino acids. Germline loops: CDR1 FNHDT, CDR2 SITEND (reference sequence). With V trimmed by 4 bases and J by 1 base, 11 bases remained unmatched. Incomplete CDR3 DNA: TGTGCCAGCAGTCGTCCCGGGACAGGGCTGGTAAACACCGGG. As protein: CASSRPGTGLVNTG. The whole CDR3 region reads CASSRPGTGLVNTGQLYF.

This clone turned up a few times. The gene symbols are mouse symbols. Read coverage stops 4 residues before the CDR3 terminus; the germline J gene supplies the remainder. The gene calls are TRBV13-1 and TRBJ2-2, with 8 nucleotides matching TRBD1. Trimming cost V 2 bases and J 2 bases; bases outside gene matches: 5. The CDR3 runs to 16 residues. Germline CDR1 NSHNY, CDR2 SYGAGN. Partial CDR3 DNA: TGTGCCAGCAGTGACGACAGGGGAGGGAACACCGGG. Translating it yields CASSDDRGGNTG. The CDR3 as a whole reads CASSDDRGGNTGQLYF.

About this clone itself: Gene names are the mouse ones. The DNA ends 4 residues before the CDR3 does, and the rest of the CDR3 is filled in from the germline J gene. Different DNA sequences within this sample yield the same CDR3. J is TRBJ1-2 and V is TRBV13-2, with 8 bases identical to TRBD1. The V gene's germline CDR1 is NNHNN and CDR2 SYGAGS (reference sequence). Trimming cost V 2 bases and J 0 bases; bases outside gene matches: 3. This CDR3 has 15 residues. CDR3 DNA (partial): TGTGCCAGCGGTGAAAGGACAGGGTCAAACTCC. Protein product: CASGERTGSNS. The complete CDR3 protein is CASGERTGSNSDYTF.

This clone was detected only a few times. Each gene name is a mouse one. The sequenced fragment ends 4 residues before the CDR3 boundary, so the rest is inferred from the germline J gene. The chain is built from TRBV13-1 and TRBJ2-2; TRBD1 matches 8 bases. This CDR3 has 17 amino acids. From germline, CDR1 is NSHNY and CDR2 SYGAGN. With V trimmed by 3 bases and J by 0 bases, 7 bases remained unmatched. The sequenced part of the CDR3 DNA is TGTGCCAGCAGTGGGGTCCGGGGACAGGCAAACACCGGG. This sequence encodes CASSGVRGQANTG. The CDR3 as a whole reads CASSGVRGQANTGQLYF.

As for this clone: The gene symbols are mouse symbols. The CDR3 end falls 4 residues outside the read, so it is completed with the germline J gene. The gene calls are TRBV19 and TRBJ2-2; 10 bases agree with TRBD2. The CDR3 consists of 16 residues. Trimming removed 5 bases from V and 0 bases from J; junction bases left unmatched: 4. Germline V gene lookup returns CDR1 FNHDT and CDR2 SITEND (reference sequence). CDR3 bases read: TGTGCCAGCAGCCCGGACTGGGGGCCAAACACCGGG. The encoded protein is CASSPDWGPNTG. The entire CDR3 sequence reads CASSPDWGPNTGQLYF.

A remark on this clone: The germline and genes are mouse ones. The sequenced fragment ends 3 residues before the CDR3 boundary, so the rest is inferred from the germline J gene. The chain employs TRBV19 and TRBJ1-6; D might be TRBD1 (6 bases). TRBJ1-6 is classed as an ORF, of uncertain function. The CDR3 spans 13 residues. Trimming removed 2 bases from V and 9 bases from J, with 9 bases in between. Germline lookup yields CDR1 FNHDT and CDR2 SITEND (reference sequence). The CDR3 DNA, read in part, is TGTGCCAGCAGTATCGTCAGGGGTTCGCCC. It is translated as CASSIVRGSP. The full CDR3 protein reads CASSIVRGSPLYF.

The sample holds many counts of this clone. The gene symbols are mouse symbols. Here the CDR3 reads CASRNRDSAETLYF. CDR3 DNA (partial): TGTGCTAGCAGAAACAGAGATAGTGCAGAA. The chain recombines TRBV17 with TRBJ2-3; D not certain. The missing CDR3 end, 4 residues past where the read stops, is filled in from the germline J gene. Germline values: CDR1 MNHDT, CDR2 YYDKIL. This CDR3 comprises 14 residues. V was clipped by 6 bases and J by 0 bases, with 10 bases between them.

This clone appeared a few times. The gene names given are mouse names. Read data end 4 residues before the CDR3 end; the end is taken from the germline J gene. J is TRBJ2-5 and V is TRBV13-1; tentative D call: TRBD1 (5 bases). This CDR3 is 14 amino acids long. Germline V gives CDR1 NSHNY, CDR2 SYGAGN. Partial CDR3 DNA: TGTGCCAGCAGTGATACGGGGAAGGGGGAC. This encodes CASSDTGKGD. The CDR3 in its entirety is CASSDTGKGDTQYF.

A word on this clone: Mouse names are used for the genes. The read comes to an end 4 residues before the CDR3 does, leaving the germline J gene to fill in the end. Other DNA sequences in this specimen translate into the identical CDR3. The V and J genes are TRBV19 and TRBJ2-7; 9 bases align to TRBD2. CDR1 and CDR2 from the germline V gene are FNHDT and SITEND (reference sequence). V gave up 5 bases and J gave up 3 bases; unmatched junction bases: 6. This CDR3 has 14 residues. The CDR3: CASRAGTGSYEQYF. The CDR3 DNA, read in part, is TGTGCCAGCAGAGCCGGGACTGGGAGCTAT.

This clone was counted only a few times. Genes and germline are mouse. The sample holds other DNA sequences that translate to the same CDR3. CDR3 sequence reads: CASSEGLGVNQDTQYF. The sequenced part of the CDR3 DNA is TGTGCCAGCAGTGAAGGACTGGGGGTTAACCAAGAC. The gene calls are TRBV13-1 and TRBJ2-5; 10 bases map to TRBD2. Coverage ceases 4 residues before the CDR3 finishes, and the germline J gene fills in the end. The CDR3 length is 16 residues. The germline V gene encodes CDR1 NSHNY and CDR2 SYGAGN. V lost 2 bases, J lost 0 bases, and 3 bases stayed unmatched.

Concerning this clone itself: Germline and genes: mouse. The missing CDR3 end, 4 residues past where the read stops, is filled in from the germline J gene. V and J are TRBV13-2 and TRBJ1-2; D might be TRBD1 (5 bases). The CDR3 is made up of 15 amino acids. The germline V gene encodes CDR1 NNHNN and CDR2 SYGAGS (reference sequence). V gave up 1 base and J gave up 0 bases, with 10 bases separating them. The CDR3 region is CASGDWGGPNSDYTF. The sequenced part of the CDR3 DNA is TGTGCCAGCGGTGATTGGGGGGGTCCAAACTCC.

Of note for this clone: The gene names given are mouse names. The read ends 4 residues before the CDR3 terminus; that terminus is restored from the germline J gene. This sequence joins TRBV19 and TRBJ2-7; D is unresolved. The V and J ends lost 5 bases and 0 bases respectively, with 6 bases between them. The V gene's germline CDR1 is FNHDT and CDR2 SITEND (reference sequence). This CDR3 has 12 amino acids. CDR3 residues: CASRTISYEQYF. The covered CDR3 bases are TGTGCCAGCAGGACAATCTCCTAT.

With regard to this clone: The germline and genes are mouse ones. The read is 4 residues too short to cover the CDR3 end, so that end is filled in from the germline J gene. V usage is TRBV13-3 and J usage is TRBJ1-2, with D unresolved. The CDR3 runs 14 residues. Germline loops: CDR1 NNHDY, CDR2 SYVADS. Between the trimmed V and J ends, which lost 1 base and 0 bases, there was a span of 7 bases. CDR3 sequence reads: CASSDPGTNSDYTF. Partial CDR3 DNA: TGTGCCAGCAGTGATCCAGGAACAAACTCC.

This clone was seen more than once but under ten times. Germline and genes here are mouse. The CDR3 end lies 4 residues beyond the end of the read and is filled in from the germline J gene. The chain uses TRBV5 and TRBJ2-1; tentative D call: TRBD1 (6 bases). CDR1 and CDR2 from the germline V gene are LGHNA and YNLKQL (reference sequence). Between the trimmed V and J ends, which lost 0 bases and 3 bases, there was a span of 9 bases. The CDR3 totals 15 residues. The CDR3 sequence: CASSQDGDTYAEQFF. The CDR3 DNA, read in part, is TGTGCCAGCAGCCAAGACGGGGACACCTATGCT.

This clone was seen only a few times. Mouse gene names and germline throughout. The read is 4 residues too short to cover the CDR3 end, so that end is filled in from the germline J gene. The sample contains more than one DNA sequence encoding this CDR3. The chain uses TRBV19 and TRBJ2-1; D perhaps matches TRBD1 (7 bases). The CDR3 loop spans 15 amino acids. Trimming removed 2 bases at V and 1 base at J, with 10 bases between. Germline lookup yields CDR1 FNHDT and CDR2 SITEND (reference sequence). CDR3 in amino acids: CASSMAGGNYAEQFF. CDR3 DNA (partial): TGTGCCAGCAGTATGGCAGGGGGGAACTATGCT. The whole variable domain, remainder taken from reference TRBV19 and TRBJ2-1, is GGIITQTPKFLIGQEGQKLTLKCQQNFNHDTMYWYRQDSGKGLRLIYYSITENDLQKGDLSEGYDASREKKSSFSLTVTSAQKNEMAVFLCASSMAGGNYAEQFFGPGTRLTVL.

This clone was detected a few times. Mouse germline and gene names are used. The observed sequence ends 4 residues before the CDR3 terminus, with the missing tail filled in from the germline J gene. Distinct nucleotide sequences in the sample also encode this CDR3. The rearrangement links TRBV5 to TRBJ2-7, with 11 bases matching TRBD2. Germline values: CDR1 LGHNA, CDR2 YNLKQL (reference sequence). This CDR3 region has 14 residues. CDR3 DNA, as far as it was read: TGTGCCAGCAGCCAACGGGACTGGGGGTAT. Translating gives CASSQRDWGY. The full CDR3 protein is CASSQRDWGYEQYF.

This clone was detected a few times. Mouse germline and gene names are used. The read ends 4 residues before the CDR3 terminus; that terminus is restored from the germline J gene. The chain has TRBV16 and TRBJ1-1, with D uncertain. V lost 0 bases, J lost 3 bases, and 5 bases lay in between. The germline V gene encodes CDR1 SGHSA and CDR2 FRNQAP. This CDR3 is 13 amino acids long. CDR3 DNA (partial): TGTGCAAGCAGCTTAGAACATCACACA. Translated: CASSLEHHT. The whole CDR3 protein is CASSLEHHTEVFF.

This clone was counted many times. Mouse gene names apply. The CDR3 end falls 4 residues outside the read, so it is completed with the germline J gene. Other nucleotide sequences in the sample specify the same CDR3. The rearrangement links TRBV5 to TRBJ2-5; a weak D match, TRBD1 (6 bases). CDR3 length: 13 residues. From germline, CDR1 is LGHNA and CDR2 YNLKQL (reference sequence). V lost 4 bases and J 3 bases, leaving 8 bases between the germline ends. CDR3 region: CASSPGQQDTQYF. The covered CDR3 bases are TGTGCCAGCAGCCCGGGACAACAAGAC.

This clone was detected only a few times. The gene names given are mouse names. The read ends 4 residues shy of where the CDR3 ends; the end is completed using the germline J gene. The same CDR3 can be traced to other DNA sequences in this sample. This sequence joins TRBV19 and TRBJ2-3; no clear D. This CDR3 contains 13 residues. V was trimmed by 4 bases and J by 1 base, leaving 7 bases between them. Looked up from germline, CDR1 is FNHDT and CDR2 is SITEND (reference sequence). The CDR3 is CASSPRGAETLYF. The sequenced CDR3 bases are TGTGCCAGCAGTCCTAGGGGTGCAGAA. Full variable domain (remainder filled in from reference TRBV19 and TRBJ2-3): GGIITQTPKFLIGQEGQKLTLKCQQNFNHDTMYWYRQDSGKGLRLIYYSITENDLQKGDLSEGYDASREKKSSFSLTVTSAQKNEMAVFLCASSPRGAETLYFGSGTRLTVL.

This clone occurred a few times. Gene names denote mouse genes. Read sequence stops 4 residues before the CDR3 end, and the germline J gene provides the missing end. The J gene is TRBJ1-2, the V gene TRBV19; 7 nucleotides align to TRBD1. V dropped 4 bases and J dropped 0; count of bases not matched to a gene: 6. This CDR3 comprises 15 residues. The germline V gene encodes CDR1 FNHDT and CDR2 SITEND (reference sequence). The CDR3 region is CASSPTGDANSDYTF. CDR3 DNA, as far as it was read: TGTGCCAGCAGTCCTACAGGGGATGCAAACTCC.

This clone was observed a few times. The gene names given are mouse names. The read ends 4 residues early relative to the CDR3; the germline J gene fills the gap. The V call is TRBV5, the J call TRBJ2-3; perhaps TRBD1 as D (6 bases). Germline V lookup: CDR1 LGHNA, CDR2 YNLKQL (reference sequence). Trimming cost V 4 bases and J 0 bases, with 8 bases left between them. This CDR3 has 14 amino acids. CDR3 bases read: TGTGCCAGCAGCCCGGACAGAAGTGCAGAA. It yields the protein CASSPDRSAE. The CDR3 reads in full as CASSPDRSAETLYF.

This clone showed up just a few times. The genes and germline here are from mouse. Sequencing ends 3 residues short of the CDR3 end; the germline J gene provides the rest. The rearrangement links TRBV13-3 to TRBJ1-6; maybe TRBD1 (6 bases). TRBJ1-6 is given ORF status, its function remaining uncertain. V lost 2 bases, J lost 7 bases, and 10 bases lay in between. The CDR3 covers 14 residues. CDR1 is NNHDY and CDR2 is SYVADS in the germline V gene. The CDR3 bases that were read are TGTGCCAGCAGTGACAGGGGATGGAATTCGCCC. It is translated as CASSDRGWNSP. The entire CDR3 protein reads CASSDRGWNSPLYF.

This clone has just a few counts. These gene names are mouse names. The read ends 4 residues early relative to the CDR3; the germline J gene fills the gap. The chain links TRBV5 to TRBJ2-1, with 8 bases lining up with TRBD1. Germline V gene data show CDR1 as LGHNA and CDR2 as YNLKQL (reference sequence). This CDR3 spans 16 amino acids. Germline trimming cut 4 bases from V and 0 bases from J; bases unmatched to any gene: 5. CDR3 DNA, as far as it was read: TGTGCCAGCAGCCCCAGGGGGCTGGTTAACTATGCT. Encoded protein: CASSPRGLVNYA. The entire CDR3 reads CASSPRGLVNYAEQFF.